A single sample is the source of the 17 T cell receptor beta chains below, sequenced in a study of OX40 agonist ivuxolimab in advanced cancers. Using immunoSEQ multiplex PCR, the repertoire was profiled, and TCRdb retains in-frame clones only, with some absent. Of some 150,000 clones in the sample, approximately 90% were seen once. Source: CD4+ or CD8+ T cells sorted from blood, taken in a trial of the OX40 agonist ivuxolimab. Every receptor here comes from an adult with an advanced solid tumor such as melanoma, head and neck, liver or kidney cancer.

V usage is TRBV5-1 and J usage is TRBJ2-5, with TRBD2 identical over 11 bases. Per the germline V gene, CDR1 is SGHRS and CDR2 is YFSETQ. With 7 bases clipped from V and 3 bases from J, the junction kept 2 bases outside the gene matches. This CDR3 region has 13 residues. CDR3 amino acids: CASQLAGEETQYF. CDR3 coding DNA: TGCGCCAGCCAACTAGCGGGGGAAGAGACCCAGTACTTC. Full variable domain (outside the CDR3, taken from reference TRBV5-1 and TRBJ2-5): KAGVTQTPRYLIKTRGQQVTLSCSPISGHRSVSWYQQTPGQGLQFLFEYFSETQRNKGNFPGRFSGRQFSNSRSEMNVSTLELGDSALYLCASQLAGEETQYFGPGTRLLVL.

There are a few counts of this clone. This chain joins TRBV19 and TRBJ1-1; D uncertain. Germline assignment: CDR1 LNHDA and CDR2 SQIVND (reference sequence). Trimming shortened V by 7 bases and J by 1 base, and 13 bases separated the two germline ends. CDR3 length equals 14 residues. CDR3 bases: TGTGCCAGTACCGATGGACCTCAGAACACTGAAGCTTTCTTT. It specifies CASTDGPQNTEAFF.

This sequence joins TRBV19 and TRBJ2-2; 9 bases agree with TRBD2. The CDR3 consists of 18 residues. The trim removed 3 bases at V and 2 bases at J, leaving 10 bases unmatched. Germline values: CDR1 LNHDA, CDR2 SQIVND (reference sequence). Here the CDR3 reads CASSILTPSGVNTGELFF. CDR3 in DNA: TGTGCCAGTAGTATCCTCACACCTAGCGGGGTAAACACCGGGGAGCTGTTTTTT.

This chain joins TRBV28 and TRBJ2-7; D is possibly TRBD2 (6 bases). The CDR3 sequence is 13 residues long. V gave up 6 bases and J gave up 6 bases, with 15 bases separating them. Germline CDR1 reads MDHEN; CDR2 reads SYDVKM. CDR3 DNA sequence: TGTGCCAGCAGGGACGAGAGGGGAGGCGAGCAGTACTTC. Encoded protein: CASRDERGGEQYF.

This chain connects TRBV27 to TRBJ2-1, with TRBD1 as a possible D gene (6 bases). The CDR3 spans 16 residues. Germline V gene lookup returns CDR1 MNHEY and CDR2 SMNVEV (reference sequence). V lost 0 bases and J lost 0, with 9 bases in between. DNA for the CDR3: TGTGCCAGCAGTTTATCATCAGGGGACTCCTACAATGAGCAGTTCTTC. As protein: CASSLSSGDSYNEQFF.

In its sample, this clone was seen once. The chain combines TRBV2 with TRBJ1-5; D is perhaps TRBD1 (5 bases). The CDR3 extends over 15 amino acids. Germline CDR1 reads SNHLY; CDR2 reads FYNNEI. V lost 8 bases and J 1 base, leaving 15 bases between the germline ends. CDR3 nucleotides: TGTGCCAGCCTCAGACAGATTTCAAGCAATCAGCCCCAGCATTTT. It is translated as CASLRQISSNQPQHF.

This chain joins TRBV28 and TRBJ2-1; 7 positions agree with TRBD2. V dropped 7 bases and J dropped 15; count of bases not matched to a gene: 15. This CDR3 spans 13 amino acids. Germline V gives CDR1 MDHEN, CDR2 SYDVKM. The CDR3 DNA is TGTGCCAGCACCCTTAACCAGCGGGGCGCTGGGTTCTTC. Protein: CASTLNQRGAGFF.

The chain is built from TRBV18 and TRBJ2-7; 14 bases match TRBD2. V was clipped by 3 bases and J by 2 bases; unmatched bases: 3. Germline V gene sequence: CDR1 KGHSH, CDR2 LQKENI. The CDR3 is made up of 16 amino acids. The CDR3 protein is CASSPRLAGGPYEQYF. DNA of the CDR3: TGTGCCAGCTCACCGCGACTAGCGGGAGGGCCCTACGAGCAGTACTTC.

In DNA, the CDR3 is TGTGCCAGCAGCTACACTAGCGGAGGGTCCTACGAGCAGTACTTC. This sequence encodes CASSYTSGGSYEQYF. The chain couples TRBV7-8 to TRBJ2-7; 8 bases map to TRBD2. Trimming removed 4 bases from V and 1 base from J; junction bases left unmatched: 6. In germline, CDR1 is SGHVS, CDR2 FQNEAQ. The CDR3 has 15 amino acids. The full variable domain, in which reference TRBV7-8 and TRBJ2-7 provide the parts outside the CDR3, is GAGVSQSPRYKVAKRGQDVALRCDPISGHVSLFWYQQALGQGPEFLTYFQNEAQLDKSGLPSDRFFAERPEGSVSTLKIQRTQQEDSAVYLCASSYTSGGSYEQYFGPGTRLTVT.

The chain uses TRBV5-4 and TRBJ2-1; 9 positions match TRBD2. V lost 5 bases to trimming and J lost 0 bases; unmatched junction nucleotides: 3. The CDR3 is 15 residues long. In germline, CDR1 is SGHNT, CDR2 YYREEE (reference sequence). The CDR3 loop reads CASSRSGSSYNEQFF. CDR3 nucleotides: TGTGCCAGCAGTCGTAGCGGGAGCTCCTACAATGAGCAGTTCTTC.

The V and J genes are TRBV14 and TRBJ2-1, with 10 bases lining up with TRBD2. CDR3 length: 17 residues. J was trimmed by 10 bases and V by 3 bases; bases with no gene match: 15. Looked up from germline, CDR1 is SGHDN and CDR2 is FVKESK. The CDR3 DNA is TGTGCCAGCAGCCATTGGGGACTAGCGATCAATGTTGAAGAGCAGTTCTTC. It codes for CASSHWGLAINVEEQFF.

This clone appeared once. This chain uses TRBV28 with TRBJ2-1; 7 bases agree with TRBD2. Germline CDR1 and CDR2: MDHEN and SYDVKM. J gave up 0 bases and V 1 base, and 3 bases lay outside the gene matches. This CDR3 contains 16 residues. The CDR3 DNA sequence: TGTGCCAGCAGTTTATACCGCGGGAGCTCCTACAATGAGCAGTTCTTC. Translating it yields CASSLYRGSSYNEQFF. Supplemented by reference TRBV28 and TRBJ2-1, the full variable domain reads DVKVTQSSRYLVKRTGEKVFLECVQDMDHENMFWYRQDPGLGLRLIYFSYDVKMKEKGDIPEGYSVSREKKERFSLILESASTNQTSMYLCASSLYRGSSYNEQFFGPGTRLTVL.

This chain links TRBV28 with TRBJ2-1, with TRBD2 matching 13 bases. The CDR3 sequence is 16 residues long. CDR1 and CDR2 from the germline V gene are MDHEN and SYDVKM. J was trimmed by 1 base and V by 7 bases; bases with no gene match: 4. In nucleotides, the CDR3 is TGTGCCAGCACCTCACTAGCGGGAGGGTCCTACAATGAGCAGTTCTTC. It translates to CASTSLAGGSYNEQFF.

This clone was detected only once. The rearrangement uses TRBV5-1 and TRBJ2-1; TRBD2 matches at 14 bases. Germline CDR1 reads SGHRS; CDR2 reads YFSETQ. The V gene end was trimmed by 6 bases and the J gene end by 6 bases; junction bases not matched to a gene: 5. This CDR3 contains 15 residues. In DNA, the CDR3 is TGCGCCAGCAAGCTTGGGACTAGCGGGAGCAATGAGCAGTTCTTC. This gives the protein CASKLGTSGSNEQFF.

V is TRBV9 and J is TRBJ2-2; no clear D gene. The CDR3 runs 15 residues. The V gene's germline CDR1 is SGDLS and CDR2 YYNGEE. Trimming removed 3 bases from V and 4 bases from J, with 13 bases in between. This CDR3 is CASSGTVGFTGELFF. In DNA form, the CDR3 reads TGTGCCAGCAGCGGAACAGTGGGGTTCACCGGGGAGCTGTTTTTT.

V is TRBV5-6 and J is TRBJ2-3; a weak D match, TRBD2 (6 bases). The CDR3 sequence is 15 residues long. Germline CDR1 and CDR2: SGHDT and YYEEEE. V lost 3 bases to trimming and J lost 0 bases, with 11 bases between them. The CDR3 spells CASSSVAESTDTQYF. The CDR3 DNA is TGTGCCAGCAGCTCCGTAGCGGAAAGCACAGATACGCAGTATTTT.

The V gene is TRBV5-1, the J gene TRBJ2-7; 11 positions match TRBD1. The CDR3 extends over 14 amino acids. The ends lost 4 bases at V and 2 bases at J; junction bases unmatched: 2. CDR1 and CDR2 (germline): SGHRS, YFSETQ. The CDR3 sequence: CASSLGQGAYEQYF. In DNA form, the CDR3 reads TGCGCCAGCAGCCTGGGACAGGGGGCCTACGAGCAGTACTTC.